This TCR beta chain originates from a study of T cells after somatic rescue of genetic block. The method was immunoSEQ multiplex PCR; TCRdb's version includes in-frame clones alone and lacks a portion of them. The table includes over 95,000 clones, about nine tenths detected once. This CDR3 is 15 amino acids long. With 3 bases clipped from V and 12 bases from J, the junction kept 8 bases outside the gene matches. Germline-derived CDR1 and CDR2 are LNHDA and SQIVND (reference sequence). This TCR was recovered from a woman between 18 and 29 years old. The sample taken for sequencing was peripheral blood mononuclear cells (PBMCs). The chain couples TRBV19 to TRBJ1-6; the match to TRBD1 covers 10 bases. The CDR3 protein is CASSIGTGVKVPLHF. The DNA for the CDR3 is TGTGCCAGTAGTATTGGGACAGGGGTAAAGGTACCCCTCCACTTT.